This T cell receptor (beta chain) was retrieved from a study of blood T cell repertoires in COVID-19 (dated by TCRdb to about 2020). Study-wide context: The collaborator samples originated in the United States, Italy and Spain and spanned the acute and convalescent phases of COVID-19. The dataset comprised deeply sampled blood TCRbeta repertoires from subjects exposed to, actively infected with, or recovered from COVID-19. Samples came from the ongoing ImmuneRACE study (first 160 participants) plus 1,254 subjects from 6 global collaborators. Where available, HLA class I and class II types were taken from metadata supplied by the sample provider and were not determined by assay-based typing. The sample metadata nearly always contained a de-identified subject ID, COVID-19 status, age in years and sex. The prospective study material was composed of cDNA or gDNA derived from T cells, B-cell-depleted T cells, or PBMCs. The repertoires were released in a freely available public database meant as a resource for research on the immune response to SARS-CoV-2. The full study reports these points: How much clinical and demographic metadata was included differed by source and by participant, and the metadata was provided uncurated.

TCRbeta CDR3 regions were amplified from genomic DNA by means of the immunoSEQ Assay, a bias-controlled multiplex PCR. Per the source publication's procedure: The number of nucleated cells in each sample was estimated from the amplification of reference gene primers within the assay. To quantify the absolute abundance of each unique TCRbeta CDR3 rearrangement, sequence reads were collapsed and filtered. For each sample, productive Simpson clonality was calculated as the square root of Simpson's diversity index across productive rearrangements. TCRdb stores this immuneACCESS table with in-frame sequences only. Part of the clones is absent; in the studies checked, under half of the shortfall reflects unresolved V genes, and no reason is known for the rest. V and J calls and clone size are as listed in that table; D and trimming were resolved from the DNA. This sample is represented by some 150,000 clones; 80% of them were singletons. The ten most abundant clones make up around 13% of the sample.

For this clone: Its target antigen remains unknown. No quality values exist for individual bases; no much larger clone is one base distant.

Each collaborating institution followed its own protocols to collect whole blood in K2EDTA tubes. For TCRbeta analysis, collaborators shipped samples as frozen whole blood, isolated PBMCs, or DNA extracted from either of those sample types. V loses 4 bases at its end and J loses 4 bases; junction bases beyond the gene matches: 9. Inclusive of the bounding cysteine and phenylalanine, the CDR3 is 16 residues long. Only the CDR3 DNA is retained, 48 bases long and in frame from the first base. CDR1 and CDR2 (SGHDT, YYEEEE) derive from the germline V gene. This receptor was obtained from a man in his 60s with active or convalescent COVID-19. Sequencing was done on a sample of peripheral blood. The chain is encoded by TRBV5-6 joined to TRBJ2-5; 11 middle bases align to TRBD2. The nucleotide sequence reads TGTGCCAGCAGCGTTCTACTAGCGGGAGAGGGAGAGACCCAGTACTTC. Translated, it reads CASSVLLAGEGETQYF.